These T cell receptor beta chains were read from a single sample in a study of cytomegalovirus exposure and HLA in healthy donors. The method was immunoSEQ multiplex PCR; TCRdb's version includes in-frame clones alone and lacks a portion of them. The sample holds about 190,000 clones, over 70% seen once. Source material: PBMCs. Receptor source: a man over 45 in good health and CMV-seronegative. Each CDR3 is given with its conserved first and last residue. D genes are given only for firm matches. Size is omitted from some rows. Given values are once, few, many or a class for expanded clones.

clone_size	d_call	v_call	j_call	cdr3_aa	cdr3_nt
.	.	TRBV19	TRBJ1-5	CASSTLRDRLWNQPQHF	TGTGCCAGTAGTACCCTACGTGACAGGTTATGGAATCAGCCCCAGCATTTT
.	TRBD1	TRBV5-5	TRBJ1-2	CASSSQNRGGGYTF	TGTGCCAGCAGCTCCCAAAACAGGGGCGGCGGCTACACCTTC
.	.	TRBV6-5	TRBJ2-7	CASSGSSEQYF	TGTGCCAGCAGTGGGAGTTCCGAGCAGTACTTC
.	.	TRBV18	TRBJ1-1	CASSPQANTEAFF	TGTGCCAGCTCCCCCCAGGCGAACACTGAAGCTTTCTTT
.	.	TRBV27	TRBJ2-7	CASNRPKDYEQYF	TGTGCCAGCAATCGTCCGAAGGACTACGAGCAGTACTTC
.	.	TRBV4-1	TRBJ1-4	CASSQTRDANEKLFF	TGCGCCAGCAGCCAAACGCGGGATGCTAATGAAAAACTGTTTTTT
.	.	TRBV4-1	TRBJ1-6	CASSQDYWSGSRSPLHF	TGCGCCAGCAGCCAAGATTACTGGTCGGGGTCAAGATCACCCCTCCACTTT
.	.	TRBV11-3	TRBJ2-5	CASSLVLGRETQYF	TGTGCCAGCAGCTTAGTACTAGGTAGAGAGACCCAGTACTTC
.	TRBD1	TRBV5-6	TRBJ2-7	CASSSGTGGYEQYF	TGTGCCAGCAGCTCCGGGACAGGGGGATACGAGCAGTACTTC
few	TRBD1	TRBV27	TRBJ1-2	CASSTQGGNYGYTF	TGTGCCAGCAGCACACAGGGGGGGAACTATGGCTACACCTTC
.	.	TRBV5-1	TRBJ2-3	CASSSTGEGTDTQYF	TGCGCCAGCAGCTCGACGGGGGAAGGGACAGATACGCAGTATTTT
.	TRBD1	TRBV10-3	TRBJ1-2	CAIGGTGNPGYTF	TGTGCCATCGGAGGGACAGGGAATCCTGGCTACACCTTC
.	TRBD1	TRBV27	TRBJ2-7	CASSYRGNSYEQYF	TGTGCCAGCAGCTACAGGGGGAATTCTTACGAGCAGTACTTC
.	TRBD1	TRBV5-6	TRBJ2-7	CASSGGQGVWQYF	TGTGCCAGCAGCGGGGGACAGGGGGTGTGGCAGTACTTC
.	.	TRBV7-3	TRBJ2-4	CASSKQGHGGNIQYF	TGTGCCAGCAGCAAACAGGGCCACGGGGGGAACATTCAGTACTTC
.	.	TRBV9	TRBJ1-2	CASTFSPNYGYTF	TGTGCCAGCACTTTTTCCCCTAACTATGGCTACACCTTC
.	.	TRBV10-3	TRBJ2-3	CAISSSGYDTQYF	TGTGCCATCAGTTCATCGGGGTACGATACGCAGTATTTT
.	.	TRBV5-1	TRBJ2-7	CASSFLGYEQYF	TGCGCCAGCAGCTTTCTAGGCTACGAGCAGTACTTC
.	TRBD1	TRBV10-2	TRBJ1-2	CASSGRQGRYGYTF	TGCGCCAGCAGTGGCCGACAGGGGCGCTATGGCTACACCTTC
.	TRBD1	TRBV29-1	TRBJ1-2	CSVESGGGYGYTF	TGCAGCGTTGAGTCAGGGGGCGGCTATGGCTACACCTTC
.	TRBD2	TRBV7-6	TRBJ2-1	CASSRGGTYNEQFF	TGTGCCAGCAGCCGCGGGGGAACCTACAATGAGCAGTTCTTC
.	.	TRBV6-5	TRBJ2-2	CASSYSKRDTGELFF	TGTGCCAGCAGTTACTCGAAACGGGACACCGGGGAGCTGTTTTTT
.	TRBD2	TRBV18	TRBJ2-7	CASSPQAGGPYEQYF	TGTGCCAGCTCACCCCAAGCGGGGGGGCCGTACGAGCAGTACTTC
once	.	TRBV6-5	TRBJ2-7	CASRNRVQAYF	TGTGCCAGCAGAAACAGGGTCCAGGCGTACTTC
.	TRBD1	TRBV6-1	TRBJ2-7	CASSYQTDRGEQYF	TGTGCCAGCAGTTATCAAACAGACAGGGGCGAGCAGTACTTC
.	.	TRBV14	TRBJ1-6	CASSLRKAGVYNSPLHF	TGTGCCAGCAGCCTTCGAAAGGCCGGGGTCTATAATTCACCCCTCCACTTT
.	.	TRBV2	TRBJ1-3	CASSGAVGNTIYF	TGTGCCAGCAGTGGCGCCGTCGGAAACACCATATATTTT
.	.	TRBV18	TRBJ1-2	CASSEWENYGYTF	TGTGCCAGCTCAGAGTGGGAGAACTATGGCTACACCTTC